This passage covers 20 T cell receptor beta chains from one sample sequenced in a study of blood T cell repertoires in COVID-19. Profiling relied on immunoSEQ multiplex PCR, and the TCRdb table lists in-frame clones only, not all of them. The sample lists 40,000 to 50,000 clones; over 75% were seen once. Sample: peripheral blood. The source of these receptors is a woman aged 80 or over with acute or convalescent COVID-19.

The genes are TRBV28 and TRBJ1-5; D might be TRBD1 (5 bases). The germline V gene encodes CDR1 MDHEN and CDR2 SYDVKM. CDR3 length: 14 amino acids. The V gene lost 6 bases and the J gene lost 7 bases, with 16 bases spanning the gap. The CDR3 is CASRTSGRAQPQHF. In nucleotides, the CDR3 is TGTGCCAGCAGGACTTCAGGGAGGGCCCAGCCCCAGCATTTT.

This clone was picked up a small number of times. DNA for the CDR3: TGTGCCAGCAGTTACATGAGTGGTACTGAAGCTTTCTTT. It translates to CASSYMSGTEAFF. The V gene is TRBV6-2 or TRBV6-3, the J gene TRBJ1-1; D uncertain. Trimming removed 2 bases from V and 5 bases from J, with 9 bases in between. This CDR3 region has 13 residues. Germline V gene lookup returns CDR1 MNHEY and CDR2 SVGEGT.

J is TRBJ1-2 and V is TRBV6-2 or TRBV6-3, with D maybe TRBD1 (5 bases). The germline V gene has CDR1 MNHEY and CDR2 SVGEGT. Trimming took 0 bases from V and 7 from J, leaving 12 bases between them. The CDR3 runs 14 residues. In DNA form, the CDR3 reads TGTGCCAGCAGTTACTCGAGGCGCGGGACTGGCTACACCTTC. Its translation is CASSYSRRGTGYTF.

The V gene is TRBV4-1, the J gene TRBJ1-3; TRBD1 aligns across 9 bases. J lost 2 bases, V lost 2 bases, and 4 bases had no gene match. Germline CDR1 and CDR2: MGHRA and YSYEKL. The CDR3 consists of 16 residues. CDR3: CASSQIQGAAGNTIYF. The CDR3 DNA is TGCGCCAGCAGCCAAATACAGGGGGCGGCTGGAAACACCATATATTTT.

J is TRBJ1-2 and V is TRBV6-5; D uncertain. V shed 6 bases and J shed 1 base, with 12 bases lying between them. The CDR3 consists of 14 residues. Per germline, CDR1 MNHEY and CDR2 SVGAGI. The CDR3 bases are TGTGCCAGCAGGACGACTGGTGGTAACTATGGCTACACCTTC. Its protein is CASRTTGGNYGYTF.

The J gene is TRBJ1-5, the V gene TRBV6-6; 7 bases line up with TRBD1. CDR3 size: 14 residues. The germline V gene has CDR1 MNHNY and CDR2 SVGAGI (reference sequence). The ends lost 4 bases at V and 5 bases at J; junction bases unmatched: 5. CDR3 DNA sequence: TGTGCCAGCAGTTTGGACAGGCCAGATCAGCCCCAGCATTTT. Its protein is CASSLDRPDQPQHF.

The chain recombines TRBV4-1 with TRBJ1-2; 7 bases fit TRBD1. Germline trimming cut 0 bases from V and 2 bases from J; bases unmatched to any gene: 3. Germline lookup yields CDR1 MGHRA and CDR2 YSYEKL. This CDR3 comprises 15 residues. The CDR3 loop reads CASSQDSTGNYGYTF. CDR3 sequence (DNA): TGCGCCAGCAGCCAAGATTCGACAGGGAACTATGGCTACACCTTC.

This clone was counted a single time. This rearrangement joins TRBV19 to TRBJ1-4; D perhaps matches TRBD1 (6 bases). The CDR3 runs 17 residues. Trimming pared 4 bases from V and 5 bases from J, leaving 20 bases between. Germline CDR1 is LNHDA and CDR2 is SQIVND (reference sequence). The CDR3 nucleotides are TGTGCCAGTAGTACTAGCCCGGGGGGCGCCTCGAATGAAAAACTGTTTTTT. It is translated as CASSTSPGGASNEKLFF.

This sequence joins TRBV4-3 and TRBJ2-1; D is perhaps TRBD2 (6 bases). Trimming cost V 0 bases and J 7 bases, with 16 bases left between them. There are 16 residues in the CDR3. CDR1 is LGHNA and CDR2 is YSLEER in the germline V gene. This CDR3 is CASSQDGRQPVNEQFF. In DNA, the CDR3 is TGCGCCAGCAGCCAAGATGGGAGGCAGCCGGTGAATGAGCAGTTCTTC.

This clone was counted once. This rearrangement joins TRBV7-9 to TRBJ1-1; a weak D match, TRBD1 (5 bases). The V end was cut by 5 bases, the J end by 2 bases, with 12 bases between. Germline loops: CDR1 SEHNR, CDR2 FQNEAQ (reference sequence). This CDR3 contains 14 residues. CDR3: CASSPLGGNTEAFF. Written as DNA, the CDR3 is TGTGCCAGCAGCCCCCTCGGGGGTAACACTGAAGCTTTCTTT.

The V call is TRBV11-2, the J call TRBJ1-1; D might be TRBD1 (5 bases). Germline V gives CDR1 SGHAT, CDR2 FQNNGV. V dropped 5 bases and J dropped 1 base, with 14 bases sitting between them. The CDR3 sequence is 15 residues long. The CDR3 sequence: CASSPIRASNTEAFF. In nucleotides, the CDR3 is TGTGCCAGCAGCCCCATCAGGGCCTCGAACACTGAAGCTTTCTTT.

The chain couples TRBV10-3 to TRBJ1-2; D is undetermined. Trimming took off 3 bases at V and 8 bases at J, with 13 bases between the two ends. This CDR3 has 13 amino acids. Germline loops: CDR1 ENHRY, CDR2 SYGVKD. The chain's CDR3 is CAISEIDSQGYTF. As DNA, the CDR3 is TGTGCCATCAGTGAAATTGATTCGCAGGGCTACACCTTC.

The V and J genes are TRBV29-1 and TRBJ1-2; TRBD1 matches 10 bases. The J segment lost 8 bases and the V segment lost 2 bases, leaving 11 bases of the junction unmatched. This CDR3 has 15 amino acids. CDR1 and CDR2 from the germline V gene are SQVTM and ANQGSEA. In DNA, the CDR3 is TGCAGCGTTGAAAACGCACACGGACAGGGGGGCGGCTACACCTTC. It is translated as CSVENAHGQGGGYTF.

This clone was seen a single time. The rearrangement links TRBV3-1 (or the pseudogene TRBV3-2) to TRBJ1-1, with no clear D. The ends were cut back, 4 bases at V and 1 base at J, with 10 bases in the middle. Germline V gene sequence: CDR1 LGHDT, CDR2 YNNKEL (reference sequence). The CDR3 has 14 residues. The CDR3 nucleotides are TGTGCCAGCAGCCCCCTCCGGAGGAACACTGAAGCTTTCTTT. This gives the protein CASSPLRRNTEAFF.

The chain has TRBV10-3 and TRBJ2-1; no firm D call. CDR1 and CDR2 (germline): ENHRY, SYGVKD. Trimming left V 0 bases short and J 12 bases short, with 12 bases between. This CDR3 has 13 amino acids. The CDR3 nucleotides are TGTGCCATCAGTGAGTCCGGCGGCAGTCTGCAGTTCTTC. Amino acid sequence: CAISESGGSLQFF.

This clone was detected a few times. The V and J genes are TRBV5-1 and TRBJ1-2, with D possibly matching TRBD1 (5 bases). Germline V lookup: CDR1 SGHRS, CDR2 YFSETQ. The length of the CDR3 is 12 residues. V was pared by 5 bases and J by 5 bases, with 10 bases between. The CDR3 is CASRLGDYGYTF. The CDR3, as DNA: TGCGCCAGCAGGTTAGGGGATTATGGCTACACCTTC.

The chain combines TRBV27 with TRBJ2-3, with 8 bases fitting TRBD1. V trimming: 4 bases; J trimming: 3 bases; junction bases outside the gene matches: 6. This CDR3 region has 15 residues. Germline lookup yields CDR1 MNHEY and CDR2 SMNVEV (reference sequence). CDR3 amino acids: CASSSQGGGTDTQYF. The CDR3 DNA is TGTGCCAGCAGTTCACAGGGGGGCGGTACAGATACGCAGTATTTT.

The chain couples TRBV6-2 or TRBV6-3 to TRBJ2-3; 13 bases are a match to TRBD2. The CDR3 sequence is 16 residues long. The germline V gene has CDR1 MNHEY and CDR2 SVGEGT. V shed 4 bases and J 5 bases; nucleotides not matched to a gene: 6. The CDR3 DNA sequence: TGTGCCAGCAGTTCCGGACTAGCGGGGGTGGGAGATACGCAGTATTTT. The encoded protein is CASSSGLAGVGDTQYF.

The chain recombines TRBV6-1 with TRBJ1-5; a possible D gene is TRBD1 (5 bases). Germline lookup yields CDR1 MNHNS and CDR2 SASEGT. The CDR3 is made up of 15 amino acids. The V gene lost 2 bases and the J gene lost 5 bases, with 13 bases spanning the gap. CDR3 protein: CASSEFGGIYQPQHF. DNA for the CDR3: TGTGCCAGCAGTGAATTTGGGGGGATATATCAGCCCCAGCATTTT.

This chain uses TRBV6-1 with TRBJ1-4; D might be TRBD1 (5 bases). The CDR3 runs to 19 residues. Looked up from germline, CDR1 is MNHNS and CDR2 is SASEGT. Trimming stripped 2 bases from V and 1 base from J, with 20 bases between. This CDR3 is CASSERRVAGSGTNEKLFF. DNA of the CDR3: TGTGCCAGCAGTGAAAGGAGAGTTGCAGGGTCCGGAACTAATGAAAAACTGTTTTTT.